This TCR beta chain derives from a study of a mutant IDH1 vaccine in newly diagnosed glioma. Study-wide context: Radiotherapy, temozolomide, or both had been given previously, and both were given to most. Points from the study as a whole: Most patients, 90% to 95%, showed vaccine-induced immune responses.

CDR3 length equals 16 residues. J was trimmed by 2 bases and V by 7 bases; bases with no gene match: 11. CDR1 and CDR2 (germline): MNHEY, SMNVEV (reference sequence). The table came from immunoSEQ multiplex PCR; TCRdb's copy has only in-frame clones and leaves some out. In the table there are over 25,000 clones, roughly 90% of which are singletons. Time point: week 23, last vaccination. In every dose of vaccine, 300 ug of mutant IDH1 20-mer peptide was given alongside topical imiquimod. With regard to this clone: Its antigen is still unknown.

The receptor's source is a man aged 40-49 years with glioma. The chain is built from TRBV27 and TRBJ1-2; 9 bases match TRBD1. The sequencing here drew on PBMCs, taken from a glioma patient whose treatment included an IDH1 peptide vaccine. CDR3 loop: CASKHRTGVNNYGYTF. CDR3 nucleotides: TGTGCCAGCAAGCACCGGACAGGGGTTAACAACTATGGCTACACCTTC.